This T cell receptor (beta chain) emerged from a study of blood T cells in healthy people across ages (dated by TCRdb to the mid-2010s). For the wider study: In model experiments, roughly one uniquely barcoded TCR beta cDNA molecule per two T cells was captured by template switching. Four age groups were formed from the donors: young (average approximately 15 years), middle-aged (approximately 42), aged (more than 55) and long-lived (less than 85). To avoid experimental bias, donors of different ages were randomly spread across the sequencing lanes. Two additional independent replicas of 1 million unique cDNA reads from the same blood draw were analyzed for two donors (one aged 18 to 30 and one aged 80 or older). Using deep sequencing normalized with unique cDNA molecular identifiers, the study measured how TCR beta repertoire diversity changes with age. Paper-wide results and their limitations: A strong correlation was found between observed TCR beta diversity and the percentage of naive T cells measured by flow cytometry. Observed TCR beta diversity per million T cells fell roughly linearly with age, and a significant reduction was already apparent by age around 40. Estimates of total diversity from one million sequenced T cells were regarded as lower bounds and underestimates. The CMV infection status of donors was not known, potentially confounding age-related changes in expanded clonotypes. Since profiling was done on bulk unsorted PBMCs, naive and antigen-experienced compartments could not be conclusively compared. The long-lived group showed more naive CD4+ T cells, fewer expanded clones and increased TCR diversity than the aged group, suggesting age selection.

The donors were 40 or so Caucasian individuals from Russia, aged roughly 6 to 95 years, who were systemically healthy. Roughly 10 milliliters of peripheral blood were collected from each donor into EDTA-treated Vacutainer tubes. Ficoll-Paque density-gradient centrifugation was used to isolate PBMCs, with at least 6.5 million per sample. Total RNA, at least 6 micrograms per sample, was extracted from PBMCs with Trizol reagent. For every donor, flow cytometry on a PBMC aliquot measured the percentage of naive CD45RAhigh/CD27high T cells. This clonotype has only a few counts. Its antigen specificity is not known. One junction end does not reproduce the germline sequence, and a read error may be involved. Library generation was performed with 5' RACE. Instrument used: Illumina HiSeq 2500. A second PCR of about 6 to 11 cycles was performed with a sample-barcoded 5' primer and a J-beta primer mix. A template-switch 5' adaptor carrying 12 random nucleotides introduced a unique molecular identifier onto each TCR beta cDNA molecule. Each sample yielded at least 2.5 million CDR3-containing paired-end reads. First-strand cDNA synthesis was performed from all RNA using the Mint cDNA synthesis kit, with priming by a TRBC-specific oligonucleotide. Following uracil-DNA glycosylase treatment, a first 18-cycle PCR with universal primers M1SS and BC2_uni_R was performed on all cDNA. As for how the authors treated the data: Each sample was normalized by randomly selecting 1 million high-quality reads, each carrying a distinct molecular identifier. Reads with shared molecular identifiers were discarded instead of being binned into consensus sequences. MiTCR, run with a Q25 quality threshold and the strictest error-elimination algorithm, handled CDR3 identification, clonotype clustering and error correction. A nonparametric unseen species model with Euler transformation was used to estimate a lower bound on total TCR beta diversity. Using fastp at Q25 and MiXCR, TCRdb reprocessed the public reads and kept productive beta chains. Rows merge per CDR3 protein into single entries with the most common DNA and genes. The V and J calls follow TCRdb's processing rather than the paper's. In this sample the table shows 650,000 to 900,000 distinct CDR3 sequences, less than 80% of which occur a single time. Together, the top ten hold 28% of the sample.

CDR1 and CDR2 were assigned from the germline V gene as MNHEY and SVGAGI. The CDR3 covers 14 residues, taking in both the cysteine and the phenylalanine. The retained sequence is limited to the CDR3, 42 bases, with the frame set at the first base. The source is a man aged 25 to 40 in good health. This receptor chain uses TRBV6-5 and TRBJ2-1; no D segment can be confidently identified. What was sequenced was blood. The CDR3 loop reads CASGYATVLNEQFF. The nucleotide sequence is given as TGTGCCAGCGGTTACGCGACTGTCTTAAATGAGCAGTTCTTC.